One sample yielded the 4 T cell receptor beta chains listed below, sequenced in a study of naive CD8 T cells in extremely preterm neonates. Only in-frame clones appear in the TCRdb table, and some are missing; sequencing was by immunoSEQ multiplex PCR. The table includes around 6,400 clones, about 98% detected once. Sequences were obtained from naive CD8+ T cells from blood. The receptors were sampled from a human donor in good health.

The chain links TRBV11-3 to TRBJ2-7; TRBD1 matches at 11 bases. The V and J ends lost 5 bases and 4 bases, in that order; junction bases with no gene match: 4. There are 14 residues in the CDR3. Germline V gene sequence: CDR1 SGHNT, CDR2 YENEEA. DNA of the CDR3: TGTGCCAGCAGCATCGGACAGGGGGCTTACGAGCAGTACTTC. Encoded protein: CASSIGQGAYEQYF.

The chain carries TRBV10-1 and TRBJ2-5; D might be TRBD1 (5 bases). CDR1 WNHNN and CDR2 SYGVQD come from the germline V gene (reference sequence). Trimming removed 2 bases from V and 1 base from J, with 11 bases in between. CDR3 length equals 15 residues. The CDR3 DNA reads TGCGCCAGCAGTGAGAGTGGACACCTCCAAGAGACCCAGTACTTC. Translating gives CASSESGHLQETQYF.

In its sample, this clone was seen a few times. Its ends do not fully match the called genes, so a read error is possible. The chain links TRBV7-6 to TRBJ2-1; D not certain. Per the germline V gene, CDR1 is SGHVS and CDR2 is FNYEAQ. This CDR3 contains 11 residues. The CDR3: CASSSNNEQFF. For the CDR3, the DNA is TGTGCCAGCAGCTCCAACAATGAGCAGTTCTTC.

This rearrangement joins TRBV7-3 to TRBJ2-2, with a weak D call TRBD2 (5 bases). Trimming shortened V by 4 bases and J by 6 bases, and 6 bases separated the two germline ends. Germline assignment: CDR1 SGHTA and CDR2 FQGTGA. This CDR3 has 12 residues. Written as DNA, the CDR3 is TGTGCCAGCAGCTCGAGGGCCGGGGAGCTGTTTTTT. It is translated as CASSSRAGELFF. Full variable domain (rest looked up from reference TRBV7-3 and TRBJ2-2): GAGVSQTPSNKVTEKGKYVELRCDPISGHTALYWYRQSLGQGPEFLIYFQGTGAADDSGLPNDRFFAVRPEGSVSTLKIQRTERGDSAVYLCASSSRAGELFFGEGSRLTVL.